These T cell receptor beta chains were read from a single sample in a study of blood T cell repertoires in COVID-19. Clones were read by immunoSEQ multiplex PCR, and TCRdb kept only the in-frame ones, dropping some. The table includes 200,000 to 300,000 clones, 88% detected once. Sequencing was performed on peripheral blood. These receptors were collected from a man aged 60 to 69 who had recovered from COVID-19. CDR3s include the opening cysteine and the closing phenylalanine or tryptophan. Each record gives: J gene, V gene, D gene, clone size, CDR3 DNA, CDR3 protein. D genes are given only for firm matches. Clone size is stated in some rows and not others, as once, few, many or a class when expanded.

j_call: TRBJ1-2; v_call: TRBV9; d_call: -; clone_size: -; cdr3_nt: TGTGCCAGCAGCGTACAGGGTAACTATGGCTACACCTTC; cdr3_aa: CASSVQGNYGYTF
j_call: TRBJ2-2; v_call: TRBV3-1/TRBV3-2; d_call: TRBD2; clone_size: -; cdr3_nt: TGTGCCAGCAGCCAAGTCCCAGCGGGGGGTATCAGGGGGGAGCTGTTTTTT; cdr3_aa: CASSQVPAGGIRGELFF
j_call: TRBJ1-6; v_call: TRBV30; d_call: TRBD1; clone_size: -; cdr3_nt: TGTGCCTGGACGGGACAGGGTAATTCACCCCTCCACTTT; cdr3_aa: CAWTGQGNSPLHF
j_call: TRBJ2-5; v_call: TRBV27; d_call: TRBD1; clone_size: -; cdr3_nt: TGTGCCAGCAGCAAGACAGGGGGCTTTTCAGAGACCCAGTACTTC; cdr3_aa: CASSKTGGFSETQYF
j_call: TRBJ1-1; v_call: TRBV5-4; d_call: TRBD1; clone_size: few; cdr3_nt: TGTGCCAGCAGCGCGATGGACAGGGTGAACACTGAAGCTTTCTTT; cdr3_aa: CASSAMDRVNTEAFF
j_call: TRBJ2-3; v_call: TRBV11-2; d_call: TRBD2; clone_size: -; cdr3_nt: TGTGCCAGCAGCTTATCCCGGGGGGGTAGCTCAGATACGCAGTATTTT; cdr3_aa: CASSLSRGGSSDTQYF
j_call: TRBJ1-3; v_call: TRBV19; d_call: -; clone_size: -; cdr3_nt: TGTGCCAGTGCTCTAGTCGGTGGAACTGGAAACACCATATATTTT; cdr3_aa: CASALVGGTGNTIYF
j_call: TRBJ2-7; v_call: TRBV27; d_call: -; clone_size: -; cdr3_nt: TGTGCCAGCAGTTTAGGGGCAGGGACCGGGGGCTACGAGCAGTACTTC; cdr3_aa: CASSLGAGTGGYEQYF
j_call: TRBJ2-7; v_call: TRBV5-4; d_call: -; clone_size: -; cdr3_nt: TGTGCCAGCAGCTTGCAGCCCAACATAGCGGTGCACGAGCAGTACTTC; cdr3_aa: CASSLQPNIAVHEQYF
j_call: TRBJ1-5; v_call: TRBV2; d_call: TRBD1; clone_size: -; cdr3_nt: TGTGCCAGCAGAGGCGGGGGACAGGGGAACCAGCCCCAGCATTTT; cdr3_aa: CASRGGGQGNQPQHF
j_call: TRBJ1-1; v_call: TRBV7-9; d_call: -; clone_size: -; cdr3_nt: TGTGCCAGCAGCTTTACAGCCTACGAAGCTTTCTTT; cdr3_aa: CASSFTAYEAFF
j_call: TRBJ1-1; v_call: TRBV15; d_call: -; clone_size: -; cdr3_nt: TGTGCCACCAGCAGAGTAGCGAACACTGAAGCTTTCTTT; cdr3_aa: CATSRVANTEAFF
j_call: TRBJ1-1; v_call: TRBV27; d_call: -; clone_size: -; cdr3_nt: TGTGCCATCCCAAGCTCGGGGGGAGCTTTCTTT; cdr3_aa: CAIPSSGGAFF
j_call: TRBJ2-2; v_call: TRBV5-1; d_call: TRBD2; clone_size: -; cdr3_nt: TGCGCCAGCAGCTTGGTGAGCGGGGGCGAAACCGGGGAGCTGTTTTTT; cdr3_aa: CASSLVSGGETGELFF
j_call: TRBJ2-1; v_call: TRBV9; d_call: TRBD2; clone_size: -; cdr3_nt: TGTGCCAGCAGCCTAGGGACTAGCGGGGGTGAGCAGTTCTTC; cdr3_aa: CASSLGTSGGEQFF
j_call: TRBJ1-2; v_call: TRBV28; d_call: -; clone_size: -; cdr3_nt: TGTGCCAGGCGGGAAAAGAGCCCCCCCTATGGCTACACCTTC; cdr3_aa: CARREKSPPYGYTF
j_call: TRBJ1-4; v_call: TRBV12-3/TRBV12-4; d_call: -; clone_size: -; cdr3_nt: TGTGCCAGCAGTTTACTCAGTAATGAAAAACTGTTTTTT; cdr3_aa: CASSLLSNEKLFF
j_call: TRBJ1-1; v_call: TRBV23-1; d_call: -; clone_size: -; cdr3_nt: TGCGCCAGCAGCAACCGGGACATTTTGAACACTGAAGCTTTCTTT; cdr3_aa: CASSNRDILNTEAFF
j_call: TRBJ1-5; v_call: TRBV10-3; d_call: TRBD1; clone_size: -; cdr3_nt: TGTGCCATCAGTGAATTGGGACAGGGACAGCCCCAGCATTTT; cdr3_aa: CAISELGQGQPQHF
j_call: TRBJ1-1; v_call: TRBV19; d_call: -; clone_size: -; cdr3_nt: TGTGCCAGTAGTATGTTGGCCGGGAGGGTGAACACTGAAGCTTTCTTT; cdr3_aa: CASSMLAGRVNTEAFF
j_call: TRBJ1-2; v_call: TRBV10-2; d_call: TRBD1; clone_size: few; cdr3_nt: TGCGCCAGCAGTGAGAGGGGGCTTACGGGTGGCTACACCTTC; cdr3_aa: CASSERGLTGGYTF
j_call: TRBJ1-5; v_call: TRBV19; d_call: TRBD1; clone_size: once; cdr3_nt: TGTGCCAGTAGCGACAAGGACCCCCAGGGGGCAGAACGTCAGCCCCAGCATTTT; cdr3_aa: CASSDKDPQGAERQPQHF
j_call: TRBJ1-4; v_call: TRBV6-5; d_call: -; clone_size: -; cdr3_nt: TGTGCCAGCAGACTCTCTCAGGGAAGCAATGAAAAACTGTTTTTT; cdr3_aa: CASRLSQGSNEKLFF
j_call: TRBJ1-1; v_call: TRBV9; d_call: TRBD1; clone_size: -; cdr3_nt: TGTGCCAGCAGCCCGAGGGCAGGGGGCTTGGCGAACACTGAAGCTTTCTTT; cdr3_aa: CASSPRAGGLANTEAFF
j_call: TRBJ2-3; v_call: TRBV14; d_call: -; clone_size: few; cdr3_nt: TGTGCCAGCAGCCAAGACGCAGGGGCTTTTGGGGCGGATACGCAGTATTTT; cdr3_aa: CASSQDAGAFGADTQYF
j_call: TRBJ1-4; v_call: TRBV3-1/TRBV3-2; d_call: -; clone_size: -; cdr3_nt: TGTGCCAGCAGCCAAGAGCAGGGGTTAGGTGAAAAACTGTTTTTT; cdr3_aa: CASSQEQGLGEKLFF
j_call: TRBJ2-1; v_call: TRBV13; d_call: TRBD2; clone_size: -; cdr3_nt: TGTGCCAGCAGTCGCGGGGGGGCGACCTACAATGAGCAGTTCTTC; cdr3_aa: CASSRGGATYNEQFF
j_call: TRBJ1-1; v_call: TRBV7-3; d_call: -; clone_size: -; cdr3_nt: TGTGCCAGCAGCCGCCTCGCGGTCGGGGTCTTGAACACTGAAGCTTTCTTT; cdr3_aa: CASSRLAVGVLNTEAFF
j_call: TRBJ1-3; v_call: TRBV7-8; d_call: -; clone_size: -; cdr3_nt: TGTGCCAGCAGCTTAGGAGGGTCTGGAAACACCATATATTTT; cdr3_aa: CASSLGGSGNTIYF
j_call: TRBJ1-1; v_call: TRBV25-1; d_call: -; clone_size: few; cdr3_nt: TGTGCCAGCAGTGAACCAGGGAACACTGAAGCTTTCTTT; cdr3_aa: CASSEPGNTEAFF
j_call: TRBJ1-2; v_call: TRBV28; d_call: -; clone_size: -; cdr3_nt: TGTGCCACCACTTCCGGGACACTCTATGGCTACACCTTC; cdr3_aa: CATTSGTLYGYTF
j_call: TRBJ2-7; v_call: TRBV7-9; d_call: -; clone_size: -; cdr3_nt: TGTGCCAGCAGCTTGCGGGGCGGAAACTACGAGCAGTACTTC; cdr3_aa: CASSLRGGNYEQYF
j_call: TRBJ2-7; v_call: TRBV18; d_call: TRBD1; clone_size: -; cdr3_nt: TGTGCCAGCTCACCAGGGACAGGACCGGAGCAGTACTTC; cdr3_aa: CASSPGTGPEQYF
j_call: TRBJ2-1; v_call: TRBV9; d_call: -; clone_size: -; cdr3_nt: TGTGCCAGCAGCGTATCCGGGTCCAATGAGCAGTTCTTC; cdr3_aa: CASSVSGSNEQFF
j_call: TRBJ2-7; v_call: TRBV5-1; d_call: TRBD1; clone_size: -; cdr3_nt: TGCGCCAGCAGCGCAGCGCCGGGACAGACCTACGAGCAGTACTTC; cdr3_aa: CASSAAPGQTYEQYF